This TCR beta chain was sequenced for a study of early T cells in non-severe SARS-CoV-2 infection. Trimming removed 2 bases at V and 4 bases at J, with 19 bases between. The CDR3 consists of 17 residues. This clonotype was counted only a few times. Unique molecular identifiers tagged individual cDNA molecules. TCRdb re-derived calls from the 5' RACE reads in MiXCR, one entry per CDR3 protein. The sample has 60,000 to 80,000 distinct CDR3 sequences, 9.5% to 15% seen once. V is TRBV12-3 or TRBV12-4 and J is TRBJ2-3; D not certain. This clonotype was sampled from an adult who was a healthcare worker with PCR-confirmed SARS-CoV-2 infection or an uninfected control (not recorded which). The sample comprised whole blood. Here the CDR3 reads CASSLIPSGPLPDTQYF. In DNA form, the CDR3 reads TGTGCCAGCAGTTTAATCCCCTCGGGCCCCCTCCCAGATACGCAGTATTTT.